This TCR beta chain appears in the sequencing data of a study of STAT3 mutations in large granular lymphocyte leukemia. Whole-study findings and limits: At least one immunodominant TCR beta clonotype appeared in every T-cell large granular lymphocyte leukemia patient. All newly emerging clones after therapy were STAT3 wild type.

TCRdb's copy holds only in-frame clones and misses some; the assay was immunoSEQ multiplex PCR. The profile shows 2,000 to 2,500 clones, roughly 23% of them singletons. The germline gives CDR1 SEHNR, CDR2 FQNEAQ (reference sequence). The CDR3 loop spans 15 amino acids. Trimming stripped 5 bases from V and 0 bases from J, with 11 bases between. Details on this clone: The antigen remains unidentified.

Specimen: peripheral blood mononuclear cells. This sequence was found in a man aged 60-69 years with T-cell large granular lymphocyte leukemia. Some clones in this sample may be carry-over from other donors' samples. V usage is TRBV7-9 and J usage is TRBJ2-1; D gene unclear. The CDR3: CASSPAFSSYNEQFF. The CDR3 DNA reads TGTGCCAGCAGCCCCGCATTCAGCTCCTACAATGAGCAGTTCTTC.